This TCR beta chain was sequenced in a study of monozygotic twins with inflammatory bowel disease. Study-wide results and limits: IBD patients had lower TCRbeta diversity (inverse Simpson) than healthy co-twins. Treatment differences in immunosuppression may have added variability to the repertoires of patients.

The CDR3 has 15 residues. Every donor provided one blood sample measuring less than 3 ml. Nested PCRs (around 15 and 9 cycles, two total) were applied to TCRalpha and TCRbeta cDNA. For each CDR3 protein, TCRdb gives one entry from its re-call of the 5' RACE reads, without DNA. This specimen shows fewer than 450,000 distinct CDR3 sequences; the ten leading clones hold just over 2.5%. As concerns this clonotype: Its antigen remains unidentified.

The sequence came from a human donor with ulcerative colitis or Crohn's disease, or a healthy co-twin of an affected twin (not recorded which). Material: blood. The chain carries TRBV12-3 or TRBV12-4 and TRBJ2-1; the TCRdb call, TRBD1, lacks DNA for checking. The CDR3 protein is CATKSRAGKYNEQFF.